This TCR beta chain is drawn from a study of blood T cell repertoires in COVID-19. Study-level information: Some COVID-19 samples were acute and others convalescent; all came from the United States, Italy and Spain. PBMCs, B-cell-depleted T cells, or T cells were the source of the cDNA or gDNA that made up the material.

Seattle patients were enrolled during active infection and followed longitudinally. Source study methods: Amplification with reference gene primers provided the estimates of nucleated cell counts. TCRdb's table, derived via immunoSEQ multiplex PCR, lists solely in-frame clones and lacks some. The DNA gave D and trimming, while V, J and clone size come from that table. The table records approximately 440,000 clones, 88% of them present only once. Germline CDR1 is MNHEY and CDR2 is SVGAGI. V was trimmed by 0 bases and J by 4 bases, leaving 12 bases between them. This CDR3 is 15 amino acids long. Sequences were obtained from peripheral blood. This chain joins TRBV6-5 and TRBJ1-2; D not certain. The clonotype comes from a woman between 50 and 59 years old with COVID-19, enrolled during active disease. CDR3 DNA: TGTGCCAGCAGTTACTCCGGGGTCAAGATCTATGGCTACACCTTC. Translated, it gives CASSYSGVKIYGYTF.